This passage covers 22 T cell receptor beta chains from one sample sequenced in a study of CD8+ T cells in alopecia areata. Indicated treatment: oral pan-JAK inhibitor, 5-10 mg twice daily. Extracted RNA was reverse transcribed into cDNA, the sequencing template. The data were produced by immunoSEQ multiplex PCR, yet TCRdb's version contains in-frame clones alone and is incomplete. The repertoire holds around 120,000 clones, with under 65% as singletons. Source: CD4+ T cells sorted from blood, taken at week 4, from a patient treated with tofacitinib. These receptor sequences come from a human donor with alopecia areata.

This clone was found once. The rearrangement links TRBV29-1 to TRBJ1-1; D possibly corresponds to TRBD1 (5 bases). The CDR3 length is 12 residues. Trimming took off 6 bases at V and 2 bases at J, with 10 bases between the two ends. Germline lookup yields CDR1 SQVTM and CDR2 ANQGSEA. CDR3 in DNA: TGCAGCGTAACCAGGGTAAACACTGAAGCTTTCTTT. Translation: CSVTRVNTEAFF. The whole variable domain, filled in from reference TRBV29-1 and TRBJ1-1, reads SAVISQKPSRDICQRGTSLTIQCQVDSQVTMMFWYRQQPGQSLTLIATANQGSEATYESGFVIDKFPISRPNLTFSTLTVSNMSPEDSSIYLCSVTRVNTEAFFGQGTRLTVV.

This clone was detected a few times. This chain joins TRBV4-3 and TRBJ2-1, with D possibly being TRBD2 (6 bases). The CDR3 is made up of 16 amino acids. Germline CDR1 reads LGHNA; CDR2 reads YSLEER. Trimming left V 3 bases short and J 4 bases short, with 16 bases between. The DNA of the CDR3 is TGCGCCAGCAGCCACCAACGGGGGTTGGGATACAATGAGCAGTTCTTC. Its translation is CASSHQRGLGYNEQFF.

The CDR3 loop is CSVQQGYEQYF. The CDR3 DNA follows: TGCAGCGTTCAGCAGGGTTACGAGCAGTACTTC. The chain recombines TRBV29-1 with TRBJ2-7; D possibly corresponds to TRBD1 (5 bases). V lost 5 bases and J lost 4, with 9 bases in between. CDR3 length: 11 amino acids. Germline CDR1 and CDR2: SQVTM and ANQGSEA.

The chain is built from TRBV29-1 and TRBJ1-1; TRBD1 is a possible D gene (6 bases). With 4 bases removed from V and 0 bases from J, the gap between germline ends came to 9 bases. CDR1 and CDR2 (germline): SQVTM, ANQGSEA. CDR3 length: 13 residues. The CDR3 reads CSVAGHMNTEAFF. The CDR3 coding sequence is TGCAGCGTTGCGGGACATATGAACACTGAAGCTTTCTTT.

A few counts support this clone. The chain combines TRBV5-4 with TRBJ2-5; no clear D gene. Per germline, CDR1 SGHNT and CDR2 YYREEE (reference sequence). Trimming shortened V by 0 bases and J by 4 bases, and 10 bases separated the two germline ends. The CDR3 has 14 residues. CDR3 in amino acids: CASSLARAGETQYF. In DNA form, the CDR3 reads TGTGCCAGCAGCTTGGCCCGGGCTGGAGAGACCCAGTACTTC.

This clone was found a few times. The rearrangement links TRBV6-5 to TRBJ1-1; tentatively, D is TRBD1 (6 bases). V lost 0 bases and J 4 bases, leaving 15 bases between the germline ends. This CDR3 is built from 16 residues. Germline V gives CDR1 MNHEY, CDR2 SVGAGI. The CDR3 DNA reads as TGTGCCAGCAGTTACTCGAATCAGGGAGGGGGCACTGAAGCTTTCTTT. This codes for CASSYSNQGGGTEAFF.

The rearrangement uses TRBV30 and TRBJ2-1; D is possibly TRBD2 (5 bases). Trimming cost V 0 bases and J 2 bases, with 8 bases left between them. This CDR3 contains 14 residues. Germline V CDR1 and CDR2: GTSNPN, SVGIG (reference sequence). CDR3 DNA sequence: TGTGCCTGGAGTGTAGCGGAGGCCTACAATGAGCAGTTCTTC. Encoded protein: CAWSVAEAYNEQFF.

The chain links TRBV2 to TRBJ1-5; D call uncertain. In germline, CDR1 is SNHLY, CDR2 FYNNEI. The CDR3 contains 14 residues. The V end was cut by 5 bases, the J end by 0 bases, with 8 bases between. CDR3: CASSSDISNQPQHF. The CDR3, as DNA: TGTGCCAGCAGTTCCGATATTAGCAATCAGCCCCAGCATTTT.

The chain is built from TRBV29-1 and TRBJ2-2; D tentatively fits TRBD1 or TRBD2 (6 bases each). CDR1 and CDR2 from the germline V gene are SQVTM and ANQGSEA. Between the trimmed V and J ends, which lost 7 bases and 2 bases, there was a span of 11 bases. This CDR3 has 13 amino acids. The CDR3 sequence is CSGGGGNTGELFF. CDR3 coding DNA: TGCAGCGGAGGAGGGGGTAACACCGGGGAGCTGTTTTTT.

This sequence joins TRBV6-6 and TRBJ2-5, with D tentatively TRBD1 (6 bases). This CDR3 spans 15 amino acids. V lost 5 bases and J 4 bases, leaving 17 bases between the germline ends. Looked up from germline, CDR1 is MNHNY and CDR2 is SVGAGI (reference sequence). As DNA, the CDR3 is TGTGCCAGCAGTGCCCCAGGGTTAGGGGGAGAGACCCAGTACTTC. This codes for CASSAPGLGGETQYF.

The chain combines TRBV13 with TRBJ2-6; D ambiguous. The CDR3 spans 15 residues. Germline loops: CDR1 PRHDT, CDR2 FYEKMQ (reference sequence). Trimming took off 5 bases at V and 0 bases at J, with 8 bases between the two ends. The CDR3 bases are TGTGCCAGCAGCACTCTAGTCTCTGGGGCCAACGTCCTGACTTTC. It encodes CASSTLVSGANVLTF.

The chain employs TRBV29-1 and TRBJ1-2; 9 nucleotides match TRBD1. Germline V gene data show CDR1 as SQVTM and CDR2 as ANQGSEA. This CDR3 contains 13 residues. V dropped 6 bases and J dropped 3; count of bases not matched to a gene: 5. Here the CDR3 reads CSVPRDRDYGYTF. CDR3 nucleotide sequence: TGCAGCGTCCCCCGGGACAGGGACTATGGCTACACCTTC.

The chain uses TRBV4-2 and TRBJ2-2; TRBD1 is a possible D gene (5 bases). The CDR3 consists of 18 residues. CDR1 is LGHNA and CDR2 is YNFKEQ in the germline V gene. Trimming shortened V by 0 bases and J by 1 base, and 15 bases separated the two germline ends. The CDR3 sequence: CASSQDSLQGLNTGELFF. In DNA, the CDR3 is TGTGCCAGCAGCCAAGATTCGTTGCAGGGATTGAACACCGGGGAGCTGTTTTTT.

This clone was recorded once. V usage is TRBV4-1 and J usage is TRBJ1-5; no definite D call. Germline V gene sequence: CDR1 MGHRA, CDR2 YSYEKL. This CDR3 is 15 amino acids long. The V and J ends lost 0 bases and 3 bases respectively, with 9 bases between them. Here the CDR3 DNA reads TGCGCCAGCAGCCAAGAATATGCATCCAATCAGCCCCAGCATTTT. Amino acids: CASSQEYASNQPQHF.

This chain joins TRBV2 and TRBJ1-5; D is perhaps TRBD1 (6 bases). The CDR3 covers 15 residues. Germline V gives CDR1 SNHLY, CDR2 FYNNEI. The V end lost 10 bases, the J end lost 1 base, and 17 bases lay between the germline ends. DNA of the CDR3: TGTGCCACCAAGTGGAATGGACAGAGCAATCAGCCCCAGCATTTT. It encodes CATKWNGQSNQPQHF.

The chain joins TRBV18 to TRBJ2-7; the D is unclear. CDR3 length: 12 amino acids. Germline CDR1 KGHSH, CDR2 LQKENI. With 6 bases removed from V and 0 bases from J, the gap between germline ends came to 6 bases. The CDR3 reads CASSLPSYEQYF. CDR3 nucleotide sequence: TGTGCCAGCTCTCTCCCCTCCTACGAGCAGTACTTC.

The chain joins TRBV27 to TRBJ2-3, with TRBD1 identical over 7 bases. CDR1 is MNHEY, CDR2 SMNVEV, per germline (reference sequence). The ends lost 4 bases at V and 0 bases at J; junction bases unmatched: 13. The CDR3 extends over 18 amino acids. The CDR3 DNA reads TGTGCCAGCAGTTCGCCCCCGGGACAGCTTTTAAGCACAGATACGCAGTATTTT. It translates to CASSSPPGQLLSTDTQYF.

The chain couples TRBV5-1 to TRBJ2-3; D is undetermined. This CDR3 has 12 residues. Germline V gene sequence: CDR1 SGHRS, CDR2 YFSETQ. Between the trimmed V and J ends, which lost 0 bases and 5 bases, there was a span of 4 bases. CDR3 protein: CASSLVRDTQYF. CDR3 in DNA: TGCGCCAGCAGCTTGGTAAGAGATACGCAGTATTTT.

The gene calls are TRBV4-1 and TRBJ1-5; TRBD1 might be the D (6 bases). The germline V and J ends were trimmed by 1 base and 2 bases, with 12 bases remaining between them. CDR1 and CDR2 from the germline V gene are MGHRA and YSYEKL. This CDR3 region has 16 residues. CDR3 amino acids: CASSQATGEGNQPQHF. CDR3 DNA sequence: TGCGCCAGCAGCCAAGCGACAGGAGAGGGCAATCAGCCCCAGCATTTT.

The chain uses TRBV7-8 and TRBJ1-1; D gene uncertain. The CDR3 runs to 16 residues. The germline gives CDR1 SGHVS, CDR2 FQNEAQ. Trimming removed 5 bases at V and 1 base at J, with 17 bases between. CDR3 nucleotide sequence: TGTGCCAGCAGCCCGGGAGGTGGGAGAGGGAACACTGAAGCTTTCTTT. Translating it yields CASSPGGGRGNTEAFF.

V and J are TRBV10-3 and TRBJ2-7; 7 bases align to TRBD2. After removal of 4 bases from V and 3 bases from J, the junction contained 3 bases not matched to a gene. The CDR3 length is 13 residues. Germline lookup yields CDR1 ENHRY and CDR2 SYGVKD. The CDR3 sequence: CAISVPGGYEQYF. In DNA, the CDR3 is TGTGCCATCAGTGTGCCGGGAGGCTACGAGCAGTACTTC.

This clone was seen a handful of times. The chain joins TRBV29-1 to TRBJ1-2, with TRBD1 matching over 9 bases. In germline, CDR1 is SQVTM, CDR2 ANQGSEA. CDR3 size: 14 residues. With 3 bases clipped from V and 6 bases from J, the junction kept 8 bases outside the gene matches. This CDR3 is CSVDRDREEDGYTF. As DNA, the CDR3 is TGCAGCGTTGATAGGGACAGGGAGGAGGATGGCTACACCTTC.